This TCR beta chain was sequenced for a study of control samples from healthy donors and cancer patients. CDR3 length: 15 residues. V was clipped by 1 base and J by 4 bases; unmatched bases: 2. Germline V gene data show CDR1 as SEHNR and CDR2 as FQNEAQ (reference sequence). Measured with immunoSEQ multiplex PCR; TCRdb has only the in-frame clones, and not every one. The table has 150,000 to 200,000 clones, 91% seen once. The rearrangement joins TRBV7-9 to TRBJ1-5; 9 bases are a match to TRBD1. Sequencing input: blood. The receptor's source is a woman aged 25 to 45 in good health. The DNA for the CDR3 is TGTGCCAGCAGCTTAGGGGACAGGGAGAATCAGCCCCAGCATTTT. Amino acid sequence: CASSLGDRENQPQHF.